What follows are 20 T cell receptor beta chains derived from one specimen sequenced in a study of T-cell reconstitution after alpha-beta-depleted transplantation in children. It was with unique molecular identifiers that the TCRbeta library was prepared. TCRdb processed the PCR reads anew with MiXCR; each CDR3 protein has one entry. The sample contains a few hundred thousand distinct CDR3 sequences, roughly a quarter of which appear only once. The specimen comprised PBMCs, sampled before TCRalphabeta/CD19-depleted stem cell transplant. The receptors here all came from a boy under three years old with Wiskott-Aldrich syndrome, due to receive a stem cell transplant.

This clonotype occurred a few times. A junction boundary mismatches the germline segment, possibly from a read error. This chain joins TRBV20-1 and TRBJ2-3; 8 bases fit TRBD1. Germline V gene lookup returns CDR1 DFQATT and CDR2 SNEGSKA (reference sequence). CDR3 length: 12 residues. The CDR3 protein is CSADRGTDTQYF. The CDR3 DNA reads TGCAGTGCTGACAGGGGCACGGATACGCAGTATTTT.

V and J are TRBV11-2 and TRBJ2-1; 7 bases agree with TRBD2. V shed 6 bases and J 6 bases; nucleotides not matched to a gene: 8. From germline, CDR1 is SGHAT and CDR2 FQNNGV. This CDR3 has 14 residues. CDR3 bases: TGTGCCAGCAGAGATACGGGAGGCGGCAATGAGCAGTTCTTC. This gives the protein CASRDTGGGNEQFF.

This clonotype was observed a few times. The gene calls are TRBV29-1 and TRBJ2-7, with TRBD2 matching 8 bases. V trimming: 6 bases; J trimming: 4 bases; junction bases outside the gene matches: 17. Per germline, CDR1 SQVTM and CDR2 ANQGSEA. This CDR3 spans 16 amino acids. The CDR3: CSVEGPGQRGGYEQYF. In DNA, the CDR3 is TGCAGCGTCGAGGGGCCCGGCCAACGGGGGGGTTACGAGCAGTACTTC.

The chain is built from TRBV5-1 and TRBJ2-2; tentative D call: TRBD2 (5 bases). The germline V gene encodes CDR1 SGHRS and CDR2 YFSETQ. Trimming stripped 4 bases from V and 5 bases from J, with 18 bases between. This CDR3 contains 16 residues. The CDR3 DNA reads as TGCGCCAGCAGCCCGCGAACCGGACTGGCGACCGGGGAGCTGTTTTTT. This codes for CASSPRTGLATGELFF.

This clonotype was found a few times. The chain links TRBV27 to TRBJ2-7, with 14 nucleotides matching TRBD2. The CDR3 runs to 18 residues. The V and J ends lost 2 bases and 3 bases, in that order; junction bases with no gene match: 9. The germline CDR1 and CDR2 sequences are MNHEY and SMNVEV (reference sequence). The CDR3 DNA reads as TGTGCCAGCAGTTTAAATGCTCGGACTAGCGGGAGGTTCTACGAGCAGTACTTC. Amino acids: CASSLNARTSGRFYEQYF.

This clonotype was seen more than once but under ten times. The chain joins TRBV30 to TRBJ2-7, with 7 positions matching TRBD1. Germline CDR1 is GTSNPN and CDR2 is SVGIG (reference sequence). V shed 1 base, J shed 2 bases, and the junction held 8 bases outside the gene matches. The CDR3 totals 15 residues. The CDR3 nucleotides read TGTGCCTGGAGTGGCGATCGGGACAGTGCCTACGAGCAGTACTTC. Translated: CAWSGDRDSAYEQYF.

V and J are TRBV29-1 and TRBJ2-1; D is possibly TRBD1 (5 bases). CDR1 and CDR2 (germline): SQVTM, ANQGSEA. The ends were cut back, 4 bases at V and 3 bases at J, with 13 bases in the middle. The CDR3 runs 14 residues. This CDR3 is CSVGGVPLYNEQFF. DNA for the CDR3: TGCAGCGTTGGGGGCGTCCCTCTCTACAATGAGCAGTTCTTC.

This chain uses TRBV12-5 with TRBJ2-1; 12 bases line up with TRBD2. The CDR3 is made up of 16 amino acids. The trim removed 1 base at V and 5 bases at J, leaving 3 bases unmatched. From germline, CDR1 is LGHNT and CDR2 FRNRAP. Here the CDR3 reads CASGLGTSGINNEQFF. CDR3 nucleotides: TGTGCTAGTGGTTTGGGGACTAGCGGGATTAACAATGAGCAGTTCTTC. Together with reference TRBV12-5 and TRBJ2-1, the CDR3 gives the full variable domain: DARVTQTPRHKVTEMGQEVTMRCQPILGHNTVFWYRQTMMQGLELLAYFRNRAPLDDSGMPKDRFSAEMPDATLATLKIQPSEPRDSAVYFCASGLGTSGINNEQFFGPGTRLTVL.

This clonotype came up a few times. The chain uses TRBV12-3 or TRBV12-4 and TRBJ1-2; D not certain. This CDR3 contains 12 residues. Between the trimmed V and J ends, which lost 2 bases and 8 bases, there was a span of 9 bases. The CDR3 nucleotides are TGTGCCAGCAGTTTAAGACCCGACGGCTACACCTTC. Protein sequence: CASSLRPDGYTF.

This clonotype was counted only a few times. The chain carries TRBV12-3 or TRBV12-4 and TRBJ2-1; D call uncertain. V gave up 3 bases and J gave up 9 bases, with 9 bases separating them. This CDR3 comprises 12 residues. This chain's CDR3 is CASSFWMGEQFF. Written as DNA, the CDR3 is TGTGCCAGCAGTTTTTGGATGGGTGAGCAGTTCTTC.

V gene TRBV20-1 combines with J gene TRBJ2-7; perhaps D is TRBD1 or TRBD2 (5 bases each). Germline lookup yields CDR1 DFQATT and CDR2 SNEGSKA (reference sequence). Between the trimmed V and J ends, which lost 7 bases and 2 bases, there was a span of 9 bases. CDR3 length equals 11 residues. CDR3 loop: CSGGDPYEQYF. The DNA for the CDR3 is TGCAGTGGAGGGGACCCCTACGAGCAGTACTTC.

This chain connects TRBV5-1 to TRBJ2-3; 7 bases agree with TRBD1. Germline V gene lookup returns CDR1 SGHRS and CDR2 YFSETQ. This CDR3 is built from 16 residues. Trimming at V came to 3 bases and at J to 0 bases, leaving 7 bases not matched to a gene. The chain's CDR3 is CASSWGTVSSTDTQYF. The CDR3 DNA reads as TGCGCCAGCAGCTGGGGGACAGTTTCTAGCACAGATACGCAGTATTTT.

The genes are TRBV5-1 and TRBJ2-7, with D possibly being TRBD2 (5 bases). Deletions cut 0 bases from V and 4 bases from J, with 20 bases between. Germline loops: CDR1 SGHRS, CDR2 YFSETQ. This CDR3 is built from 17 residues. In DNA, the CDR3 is TGCGCCAGCAGCTTGGTCGTCCCTCGGGGTATGGCGTACGAGCAGTACTTC. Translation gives CASSLVVPRGMAYEQYF.

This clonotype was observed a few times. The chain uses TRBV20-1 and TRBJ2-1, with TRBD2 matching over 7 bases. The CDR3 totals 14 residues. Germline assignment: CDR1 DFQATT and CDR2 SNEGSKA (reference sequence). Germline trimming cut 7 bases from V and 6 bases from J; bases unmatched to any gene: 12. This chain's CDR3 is CSGLSAGEGNEQFF. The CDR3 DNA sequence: TGCAGTGGTCTCTCTGCGGGAGAGGGCAATGAGCAGTTCTTC.

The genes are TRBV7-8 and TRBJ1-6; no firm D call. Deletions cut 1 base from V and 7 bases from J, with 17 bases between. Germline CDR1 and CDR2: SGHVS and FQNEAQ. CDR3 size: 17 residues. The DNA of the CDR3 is TGTGCCAGCAGCTTAGGGAGTAATTTGATATGGAATTCACCCCTCCACTTT. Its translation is CASSLGSNLIWNSPLHF.

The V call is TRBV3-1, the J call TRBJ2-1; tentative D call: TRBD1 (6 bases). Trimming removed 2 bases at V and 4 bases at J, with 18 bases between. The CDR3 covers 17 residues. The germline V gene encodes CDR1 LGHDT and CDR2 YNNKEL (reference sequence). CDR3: CASSQQGHIRGYNEQFF. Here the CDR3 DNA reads TGTGCCAGCAGCCAACAGGGACATATTCGGGGTTACAATGAGCAGTTCTTC.

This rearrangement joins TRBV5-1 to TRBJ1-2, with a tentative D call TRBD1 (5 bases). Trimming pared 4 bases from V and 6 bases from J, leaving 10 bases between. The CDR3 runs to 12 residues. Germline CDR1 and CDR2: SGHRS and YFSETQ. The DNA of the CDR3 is TGCGCCAGCAGCAACCCCAGGGATGGCTACACCTTC. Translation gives CASSNPRDGYTF.

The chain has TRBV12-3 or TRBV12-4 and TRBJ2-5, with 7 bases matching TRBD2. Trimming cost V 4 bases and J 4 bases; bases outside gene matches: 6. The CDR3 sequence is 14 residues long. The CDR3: CASSSSGNGETQYF. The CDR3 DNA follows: TGTGCCAGCAGTTCGAGCGGGAATGGAGAGACCCAGTACTTC.

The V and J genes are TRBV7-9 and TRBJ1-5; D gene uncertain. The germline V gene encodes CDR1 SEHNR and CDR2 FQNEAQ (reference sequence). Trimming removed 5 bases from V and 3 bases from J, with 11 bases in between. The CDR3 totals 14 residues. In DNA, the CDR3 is TGTGCCAGCAGCGCGACATCTCCCAATCAGCCCCAGCATTTT. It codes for CASSATSPNQPQHF.

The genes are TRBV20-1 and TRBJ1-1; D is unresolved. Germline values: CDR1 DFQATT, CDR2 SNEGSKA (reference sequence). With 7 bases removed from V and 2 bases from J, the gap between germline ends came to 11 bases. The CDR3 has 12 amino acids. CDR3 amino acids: CSVSRTNTEAFF. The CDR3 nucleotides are TGCAGTGTATCCCGGACTAACACTGAAGCTTTCTTT.